What follows describes a single T cell receptor beta chain. The J segment lost 13 bases and the V segment lost 4 bases, leaving 10 bases of the junction unmatched. CDR1 and CDR2 (germline): SGHRS, YFSETQ. The CDR3 runs 14 residues. Use of 60 Vbeta and 13 Jbeta primers characterized the PCR. Profiled with immunoSEQ multiplex PCR; TCRdb holds only in-frame clones, not every one. The table shows around 200,000 clones, with 77% occurring only once. This sample was included in a study of cytomegalovirus exposure and HLA in healthy donors. This TCR came from a woman aged 55-69 years in good health and CMV-seropositive. The rearrangement links TRBV5-1 to TRBJ1-6, with 8 bases identical to TRBD1. The specimen sequenced was PBMCs. Here the CDR3 reads CASSPTTGEGPLHF. The CDR3, as DNA: TGCGCCAGCAGCCCGACGACAGGGGAGGGTCCCCTCCACTTT.